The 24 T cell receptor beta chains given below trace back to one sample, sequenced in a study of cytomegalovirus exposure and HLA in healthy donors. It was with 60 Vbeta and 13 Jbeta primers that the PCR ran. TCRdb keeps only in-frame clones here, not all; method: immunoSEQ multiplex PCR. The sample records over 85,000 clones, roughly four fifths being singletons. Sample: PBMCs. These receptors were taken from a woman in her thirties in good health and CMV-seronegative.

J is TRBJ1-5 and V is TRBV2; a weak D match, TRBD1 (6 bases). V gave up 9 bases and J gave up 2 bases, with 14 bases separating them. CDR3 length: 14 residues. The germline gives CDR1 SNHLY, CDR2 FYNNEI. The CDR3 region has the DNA TGTGCCAGTTCAGGGGCGAGGGGCAATCAGCCCCAGCATTTT. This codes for CASSGARGNQPQHF.

CDR3 coding DNA: TGTGCCAGCAGTCGACAGGGTTATGGCTACACCTTC. It encodes CASSRQGYGYTF. The rearrangement uses TRBV6-5 and TRBJ1-2; 7 bases fit TRBD1. The CDR3 contains 12 residues. V lost 5 bases and J lost 5; bases outside the gene matches: 2. In germline, CDR1 is MNHEY, CDR2 SVGAGI.

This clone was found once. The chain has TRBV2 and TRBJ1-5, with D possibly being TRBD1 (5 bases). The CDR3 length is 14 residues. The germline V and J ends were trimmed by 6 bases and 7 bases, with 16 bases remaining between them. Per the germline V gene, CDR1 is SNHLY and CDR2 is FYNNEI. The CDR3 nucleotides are TGTGCCAGCAGCGACGACCCGCCAGGGCAGCCCCAGCATTTT. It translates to CASSDDPPGQPQHF.

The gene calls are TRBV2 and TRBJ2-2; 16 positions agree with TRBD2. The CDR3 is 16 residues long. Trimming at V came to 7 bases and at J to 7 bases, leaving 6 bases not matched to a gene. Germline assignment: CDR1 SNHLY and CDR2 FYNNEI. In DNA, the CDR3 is TGTGCCAGCAAGGGACTAGCGGGAGGGCGAGGCGGGGAGCTGTTTTTT. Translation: CASKGLAGGRGGELFF.

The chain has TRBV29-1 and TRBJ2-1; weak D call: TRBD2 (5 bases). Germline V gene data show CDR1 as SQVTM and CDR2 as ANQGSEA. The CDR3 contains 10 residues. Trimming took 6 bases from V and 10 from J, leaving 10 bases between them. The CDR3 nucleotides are TGCAGCGTCAACAGAGGGGAGCAGTTCTTC. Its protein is CSVNRGEQFF.

The CDR3 DNA reads as TGTGCCAGCAGCTTTAGCGGGGGACCCGGGGAGCTGTTTTTT. Protein product: CASSFSGGPGELFF. The gene calls are TRBV7-2 and TRBJ2-2, with 9 bases aligning to TRBD2. J was trimmed by 6 bases and V by 3 bases; bases with no gene match: 2. Germline loops: CDR1 SGHTA, CDR2 FQGNSA. The CDR3 has 14 residues.

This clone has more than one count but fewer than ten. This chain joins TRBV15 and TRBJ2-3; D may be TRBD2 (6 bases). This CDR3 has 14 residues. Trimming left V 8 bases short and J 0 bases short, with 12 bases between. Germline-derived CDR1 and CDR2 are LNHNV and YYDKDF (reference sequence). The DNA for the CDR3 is TGTGCCACCGGTGCTAGCGCGAGCACAGATACGCAGTATTTT. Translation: CATGASASTDTQYF.

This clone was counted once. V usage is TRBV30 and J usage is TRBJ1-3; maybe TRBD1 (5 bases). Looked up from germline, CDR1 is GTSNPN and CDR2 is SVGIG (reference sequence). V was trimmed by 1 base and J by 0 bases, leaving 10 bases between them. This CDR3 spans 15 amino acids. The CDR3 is CAWSGGVVSGNTIYF. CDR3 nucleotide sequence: TGTGCCTGGAGTGGGGGGGTAGTCTCTGGAAACACCATATATTTT.

The CDR3 region has the DNA TGTGCCAGCACGTTAGGACAGGGGGCGGATGGCTACACCTTC. It is translated as CASTLGQGADGYTF. This chain joins TRBV25-1 and TRBJ1-2, with 11 bases identical to TRBD1. The V gene end was trimmed by 7 bases and the J gene end by 6 bases; junction bases not matched to a gene: 7. Looked up from germline, CDR1 is MGHDK and CDR2 is SYGVNS. CDR3 size: 14 residues.

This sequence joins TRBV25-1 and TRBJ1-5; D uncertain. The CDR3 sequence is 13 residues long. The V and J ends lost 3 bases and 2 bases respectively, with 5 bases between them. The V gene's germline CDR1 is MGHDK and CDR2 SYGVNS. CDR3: CASSERGNQPQHF. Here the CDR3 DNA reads TGTGCCAGCAGTGAGCGAGGCAATCAGCCCCAGCATTTT.

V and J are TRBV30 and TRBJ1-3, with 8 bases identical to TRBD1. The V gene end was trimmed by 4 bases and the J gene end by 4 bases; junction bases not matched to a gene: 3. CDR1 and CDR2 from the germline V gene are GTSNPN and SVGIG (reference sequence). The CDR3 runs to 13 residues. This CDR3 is CAWIRDRGNTIYF. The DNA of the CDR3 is TGTGCCTGGATTCGGGACAGGGGAAACACCATATATTTT.

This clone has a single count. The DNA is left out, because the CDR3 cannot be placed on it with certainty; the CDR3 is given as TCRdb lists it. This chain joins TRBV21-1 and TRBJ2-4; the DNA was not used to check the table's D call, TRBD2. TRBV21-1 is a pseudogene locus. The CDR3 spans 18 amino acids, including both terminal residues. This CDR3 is CASSSPSGIWGGGNIQYF.

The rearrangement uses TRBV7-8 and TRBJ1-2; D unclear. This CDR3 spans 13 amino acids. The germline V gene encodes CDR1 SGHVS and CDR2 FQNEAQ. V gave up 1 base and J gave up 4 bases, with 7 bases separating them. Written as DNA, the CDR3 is TGTGCCAGCAGCTTAGGCGGCAGCTATGGCTACACCTTC. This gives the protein CASSLGGSYGYTF. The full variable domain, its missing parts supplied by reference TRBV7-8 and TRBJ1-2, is GAGVSQSPRYKVAKRGQDVALRCDPISGHVSLFWYQQALGQGPEFLTYFQNEAQLDKSGLPSDRFFAERPEGSVSTLKIQRTQQEDSAVYLCASSLGGSYGYTFGSGTRLTVV.

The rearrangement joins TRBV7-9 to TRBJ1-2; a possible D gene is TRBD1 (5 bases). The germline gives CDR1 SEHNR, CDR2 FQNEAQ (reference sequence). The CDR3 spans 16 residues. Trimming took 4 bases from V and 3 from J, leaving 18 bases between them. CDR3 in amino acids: CASSSTQGGGDYGYTF. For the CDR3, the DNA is TGTGCCAGCAGCTCGACGCAGGGTGGTGGGGACTATGGCTACACCTTC.

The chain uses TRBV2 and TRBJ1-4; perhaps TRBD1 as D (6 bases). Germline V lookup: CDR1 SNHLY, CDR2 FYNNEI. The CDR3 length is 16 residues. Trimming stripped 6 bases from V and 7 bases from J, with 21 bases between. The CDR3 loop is CASRARLHRQAEKLFF. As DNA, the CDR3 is TGTGCCAGCAGGGCTAGACTGCACAGACAGGCTGAAAAACTGTTTTTT.

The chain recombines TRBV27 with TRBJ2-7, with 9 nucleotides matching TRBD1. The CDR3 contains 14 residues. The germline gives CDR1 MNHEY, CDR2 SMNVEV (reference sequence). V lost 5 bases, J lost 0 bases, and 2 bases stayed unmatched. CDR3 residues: CASSTGQGSYEQYF. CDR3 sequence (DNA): TGTGCCAGCAGTACGGGACAGGGCTCCTACGAGCAGTACTTC.

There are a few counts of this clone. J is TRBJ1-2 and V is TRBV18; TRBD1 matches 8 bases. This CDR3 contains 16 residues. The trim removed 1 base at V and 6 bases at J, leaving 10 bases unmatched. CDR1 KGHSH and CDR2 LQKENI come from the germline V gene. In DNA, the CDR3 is TGTGCCAGCTCACCACAATCGACAGGGGCAGAGAATGGCTACACCTTC. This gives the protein CASSPQSTGAENGYTF.

The CDR3, as DNA: TGCGCCAGCAGCCTCGGACTAGCGGGACCCTCCTACGAGCAGTACTTC. Its translation is CASSLGLAGPSYEQYF. The genes are TRBV4-3 and TRBJ2-7, with 12 nucleotides matching TRBD2. This CDR3 has 16 amino acids. Looked up from germline, CDR1 is LGHNA and CDR2 is YSLEER. Germline trimming cut 4 bases from V and 0 bases from J; bases unmatched to any gene: 4.

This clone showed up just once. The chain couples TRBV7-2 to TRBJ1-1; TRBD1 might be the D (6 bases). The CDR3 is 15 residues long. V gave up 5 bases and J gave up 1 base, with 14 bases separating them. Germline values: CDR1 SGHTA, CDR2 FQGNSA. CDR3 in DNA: TGTGCCAGCAGCCTCGTCCGGACAGAGAACACTGAAGCTTTCTTT. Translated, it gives CASSLVRTENTEAFF. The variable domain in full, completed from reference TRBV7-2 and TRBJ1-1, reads GAGVSQSPSNKVTEKGKDVELRCDPISGHTALYWYRQSLGQGLEFLIYFQGNSAPDKSGLPSDRFSAERTGGSVSTLTIQRTQQEDSAVYLCASSLVRTENTEAFFGQGTRLTVV.

The CDR3, as DNA: TGTGCCTGGAGTGTACTGCGAGTGTTCGGGTCTTTGGGGAACACTGAAGCTTTCTTT. It codes for CAWSVLRVFGSLGNTEAFF. The V call is TRBV30, the J call TRBJ1-1; the D is unclear. V was clipped by 0 bases and J by 1 base, with 24 bases between them. The germline V gene encodes CDR1 GTSNPN and CDR2 SVGIG (reference sequence). The CDR3 length is 19 residues.

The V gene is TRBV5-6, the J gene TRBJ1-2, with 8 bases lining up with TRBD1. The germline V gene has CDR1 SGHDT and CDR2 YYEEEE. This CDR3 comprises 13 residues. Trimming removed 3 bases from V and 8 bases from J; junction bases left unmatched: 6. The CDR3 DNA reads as TGTGCCAGCAGCTCGGACAGGGAACACGGCTACACCTTC. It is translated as CASSSDREHGYTF.

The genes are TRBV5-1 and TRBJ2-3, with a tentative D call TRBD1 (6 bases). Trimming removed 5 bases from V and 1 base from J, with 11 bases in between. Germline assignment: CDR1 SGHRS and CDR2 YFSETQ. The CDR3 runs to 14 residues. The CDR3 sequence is CASSLNRGTDTQYF. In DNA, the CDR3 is TGCGCCAGCAGTCTTAACAGGGGCACAGATACGCAGTATTTT.

The CDR3 nucleotides read TGTGCCAGCACTCCGGGACTAGCGACCGTTCCCTACGAGCAGTACTTC. Amino acid sequence: CASTPGLATVPYEQYF. This chain joins TRBV7-8 and TRBJ2-7, with TRBD2 matching 10 bases. Germline CDR1 and CDR2: SGHVS and FQNEAQ. The CDR3 covers 16 residues. Losses at the gene ends were 7 bases for V and 2 bases for J; bases not matched to a gene: 11.

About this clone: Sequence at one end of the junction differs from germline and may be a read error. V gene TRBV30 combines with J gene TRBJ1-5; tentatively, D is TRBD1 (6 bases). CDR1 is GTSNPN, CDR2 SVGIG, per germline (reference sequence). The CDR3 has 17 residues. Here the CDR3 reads CAWSVDWGRGLSQPRHF. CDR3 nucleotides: TGTGCCTGGAGTGTAGATTGGGGCAGGGGTTTATCACAGCCCCGGCATTTT. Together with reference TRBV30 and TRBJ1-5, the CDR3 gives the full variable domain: SQTIHQWPATLVQPVGSPLSLECTVEGTSNPNLYWYRQAAGRGLQLLFYSVGIGQISSEVPQNLSASRPQDRQFILSSKKLLLSDSGFYLCAWSVDWGRGLSQPRHFGDGTRLSIL.